Listed here is a single T cell receptor beta chain. V shed 5 bases and J shed 3 bases, with 8 bases lying between them. In germline, CDR1 is MNHEY, CDR2 SVGAGI. The CDR3 contains 12 residues. The data are from a study of blood T cell repertoires in COVID-19. The table came from immunoSEQ multiplex PCR; TCRdb's copy has only in-frame clones and leaves some out. The profile shows 450,000 to 500,000 clones, approximately 85% of them singletons. The chain is built from TRBV6-5 and TRBJ2-7; D gene unclear. The sequence was collected from a human donor in a cohort sampled during active COVID-19. The sequenced sample consisted of peripheral blood. The CDR3 is CASSIGVYEQYF. The CDR3, as DNA: TGTGCCAGCAGTATCGGTGTCTACGAGCAGTACTTC.